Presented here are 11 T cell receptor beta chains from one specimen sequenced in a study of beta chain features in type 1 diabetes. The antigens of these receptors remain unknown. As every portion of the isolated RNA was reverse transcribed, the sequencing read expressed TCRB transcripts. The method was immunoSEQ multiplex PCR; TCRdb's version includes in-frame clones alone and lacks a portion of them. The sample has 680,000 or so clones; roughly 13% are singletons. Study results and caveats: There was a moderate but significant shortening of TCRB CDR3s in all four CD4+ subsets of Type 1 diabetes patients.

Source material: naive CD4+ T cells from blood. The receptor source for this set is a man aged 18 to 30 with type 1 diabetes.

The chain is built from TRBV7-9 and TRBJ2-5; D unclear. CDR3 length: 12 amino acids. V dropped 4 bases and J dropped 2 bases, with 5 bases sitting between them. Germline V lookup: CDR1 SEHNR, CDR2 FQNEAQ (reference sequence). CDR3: CASSSQQETQYF. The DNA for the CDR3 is TGTGCCAGCAGCTCCCAGCAAGAGACCCAGTACTTC.

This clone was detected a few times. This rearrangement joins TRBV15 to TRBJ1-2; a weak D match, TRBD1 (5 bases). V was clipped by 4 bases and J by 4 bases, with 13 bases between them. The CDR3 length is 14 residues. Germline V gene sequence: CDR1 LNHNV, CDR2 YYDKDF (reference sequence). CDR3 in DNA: TGTGCCACCAGCACCCGGGACCGTTTCTATGGCTACACCTTC. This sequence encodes CATSTRDRFYGYTF. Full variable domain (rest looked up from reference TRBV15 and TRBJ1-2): DAMVIQNPRYQVTQFGKPVTLSCSQTLNHNVMYWYQQKSSQAPKLLFHYYDKDFNNEADTPDNFQSRRPNTSFCFLDIRSPGLGDTAMYLCATSTRDRFYGYTFGSGTRLTVV.

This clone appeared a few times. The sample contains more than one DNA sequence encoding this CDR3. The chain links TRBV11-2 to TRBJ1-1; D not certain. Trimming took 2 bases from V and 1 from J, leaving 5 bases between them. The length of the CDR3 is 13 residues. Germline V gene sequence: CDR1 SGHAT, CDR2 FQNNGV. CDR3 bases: TGTGCCAGCAGCTTAACAGAGAACACTGAAGCTTTCTTT. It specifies CASSLTENTEAFF.

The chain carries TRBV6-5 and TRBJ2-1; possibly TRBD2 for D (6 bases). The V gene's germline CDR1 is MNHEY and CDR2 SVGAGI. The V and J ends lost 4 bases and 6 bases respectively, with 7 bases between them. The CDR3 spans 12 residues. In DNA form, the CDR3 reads TGTGCCAGCAGTTCCGGGAGCAATGAGCAGTTCTTC. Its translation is CASSSGSNEQFF.

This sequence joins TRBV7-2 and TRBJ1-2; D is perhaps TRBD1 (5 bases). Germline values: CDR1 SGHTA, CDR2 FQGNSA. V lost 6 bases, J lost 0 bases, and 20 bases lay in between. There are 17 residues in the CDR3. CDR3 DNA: TGTGCCAGCAGATCCCCGGGACGGGCCCTAACTAACTATGGCTACACCTTC. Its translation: CASRSPGRALTNYGYTF. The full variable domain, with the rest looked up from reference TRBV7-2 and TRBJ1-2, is GAGVSQSPSNKVTEKGKDVELRCDPISGHTALYWYRQSLGQGLEFLIYFQGNSAPDKSGLPSDRFSAERTGGSVSTLTIQRTQQEDSAVYLCASRSPGRALTNYGYTFGSGTRLTVV.

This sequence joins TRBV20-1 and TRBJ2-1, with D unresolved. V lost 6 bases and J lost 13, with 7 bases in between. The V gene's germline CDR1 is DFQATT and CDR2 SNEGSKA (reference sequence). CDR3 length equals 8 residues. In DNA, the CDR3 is TGCAGTGCCGGGCGACAGTTCTTC. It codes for CSAGRQFF.

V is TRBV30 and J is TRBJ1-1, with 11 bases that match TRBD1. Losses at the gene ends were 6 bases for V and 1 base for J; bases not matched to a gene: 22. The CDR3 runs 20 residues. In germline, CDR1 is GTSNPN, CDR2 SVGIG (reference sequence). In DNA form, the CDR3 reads TGTGCCTGCAGACCCGGGACAGGGGGTATCAGACCTAAAAAGAACACTGAAGCTTTCTTT. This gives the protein CACRPGTGGIRPKKNTEAFF.

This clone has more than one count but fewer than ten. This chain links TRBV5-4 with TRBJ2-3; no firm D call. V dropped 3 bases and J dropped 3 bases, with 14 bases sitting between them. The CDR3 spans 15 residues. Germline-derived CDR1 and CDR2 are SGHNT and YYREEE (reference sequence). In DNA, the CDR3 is TGTGCCAGCAGCTGGGCCTCCTCGGGTACAGATACGCAGTATTTT. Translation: CASSWASSGTDTQYF.

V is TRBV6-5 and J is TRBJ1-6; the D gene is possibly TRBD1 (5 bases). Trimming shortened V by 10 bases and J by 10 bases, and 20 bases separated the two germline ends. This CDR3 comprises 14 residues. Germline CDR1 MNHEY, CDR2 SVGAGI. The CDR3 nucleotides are TGTGCCATCAAACCTGGGGGAAGTGGGTCACCCCTCCACTTT. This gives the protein CAIKPGGSGSPLHF.

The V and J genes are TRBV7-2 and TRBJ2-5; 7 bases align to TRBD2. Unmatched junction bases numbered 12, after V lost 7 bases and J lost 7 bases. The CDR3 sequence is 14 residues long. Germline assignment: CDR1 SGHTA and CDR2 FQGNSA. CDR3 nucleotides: TGTGCCAGCACCATCCCTCCGGGGGGTGGGACCCAGTACTTC. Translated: CASTIPPGGGTQYF.

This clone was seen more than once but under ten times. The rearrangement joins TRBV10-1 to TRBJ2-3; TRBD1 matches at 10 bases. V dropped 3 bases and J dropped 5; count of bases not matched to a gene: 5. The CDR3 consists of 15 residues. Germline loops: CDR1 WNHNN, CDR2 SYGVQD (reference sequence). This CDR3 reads CASSDPGQGIDTQYF. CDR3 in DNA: TGCGCCAGCAGTGATCCGGGACAGGGGATAGATACGCAGTATTTT.